These T cell receptor beta chains were read from a single sample in a study of blood T cells in healthy people across ages. From the 5' RACE reads, TCRdb called clonotypes with MiXCR, one entry per CDR3 protein. The sample gives some 1 million distinct CDR3 sequences, under 55% of which show up once; under 20% is in the top ten. What was sequenced was blood. Every receptor here comes from a woman between 55 and 75 years old in good health. Both conserved end residues are trimmed from each CDR3. Fields, in order: V gene, J gene, CDR3 length, CDR3 protein.

TRBV30	TRBJ2-7	14	AWSSEAVSGRYEQY
TRBV10-3	NA	13	AISERRQGRYEQY
TRBV10-3	TRBJ2-5	11	AASDRVGETQY
TRBV20-1	TRBJ1-2	12	SARPGLRTYGYT
TRBV6-6	TRBJ2-1	11	ASSGRSYNEQF
TRBV6-1	TRBJ1-1	12	ASSEDRGLGEAF
TRBV27	TRBJ2-1	13	ASSVASGPRDEQF
TRBV20-1	TRBJ2-7	11	SASQGRLSEQY
TRBV6-6	TRBJ2-5	10	ASRGGGGAQY
TRBV12-3/TRBV12-4	TRBJ1-5	11	ASRGGRNEPQH
TRBV28	TRBJ2-5	13	ASRSPGTRQETQY
TRBV2	TRBJ2-4	15	AGSEGGQGVAKNIQY
TRBV28	TRBJ2-5	12	ASSFNRDQETQY
TRBV20-1	TRBJ2-1	13	SARDRRFRENEQF
TRBV3-1	TRBJ2-7	13	ASSLTPTPPYEQY
TRBV3-1	TRBJ2-3	12	ASSQTGPTDTQY
TRBV30	TRBJ2-7	9	AWETTYEQY
TRBV11-2	TRBJ2-7	13	ASSLDGLETYEQY
TRBV5-1	TRBJ1-2	13	ASSFGQAANYGYT
TRBV12-3/TRBV12-4	TRBJ2-7	12	ASRDSGRAHEQY
TRBV28	TRBJ2-3	10	ASRPDTDTQY
TRBV7-2	TRBJ2-1	12	ASTLGASYNEQF
TRBV29-1	TRBJ2-3	12	SVGRIAGSDTQY
TRBV12-3/TRBV12-4	TRBJ1-6	14	ASSLRGKGVSSPLH
TRBV2	TRBJ1-4	12	ASSEGLTNEKLF
TRBV29-1	TRBJ2-1	11	SVVKALKDEQF
TRBV25-1	TRBJ1-2	13	ASSGQDRGRSSYT
TRBV29-1	TRBJ2-3	11	SVGNIQGDTQY
TRBV6-1	TRBJ2-3	12	ASTKGHSTDTQY
TRBV29-1	TRBJ1-2	9	SVEVGYGYT
TRBV6-2/TRBV6-3	TRBJ2-5	13	ASSLGSGTLGTQY
TRBV28	TRBJ1-5	11	AIQGPHNQPQH
TRBV6-5	TRBJ2-7	14	ASSSQRLAETYEQY
TRBV25-1	TRBJ2-3	12	ASSGLQLIGAQY
TRBV7-6	TRBJ2-1	11	ASSPQLAGEQF
TRBV27	TRBJ2-3	14	ASSPGGGPSTNTQY
TRBV7-2	TRBJ2-1	14	ASSLFSQGRYNEQF
TRBV30	TRBJ2-1	11	AWSLGGYNEQF
TRBV25-1	TRBJ2-7	12	ASSGEGGSYEQY
TRBV20-1	TRBJ2-5	13	SARDQYRPQETQY
TRBV3-1	TRBJ2-2	13	ASNPMGVGTGELF
TRBV5-1	TRBJ2-7	13	ASSLYRGPTYEQY
TRBV5-1	TRBJ1-2	13	ASSFSGDRGYGYT
TRBV25-1	TRBJ1-2	10	ASSAVGNGYT
TRBV9	TRBJ2-7	14	ASSGDPGEASYEQY
TRBV6-1	TRBJ1-4	15	ASIVGTSGGPNEKLF
TRBV7-9	TRBJ2-7	13	ASTTDRADPYEQY
TRBV29-1	TRBJ2-1	13	SVRSGQPSYNEQF
TRBV5-1	TRBJ2-5	12	ASSLTTGSQTQY
TRBV27	TRBJ2-1	13	ASAKTEGSYNEQF
TRBV12-3/TRBV12-4	TRBJ2-1	11	ASSVLSGGEQF
TRBV28	TRBJ2-7	12	ASTVTGGSYEQY
TRBV10-3	TRBJ2-1	12	AIRGLVGGGEQF